Below are 10 T cell receptor beta chains sequenced from a single sample in a study of T cell repertoires in aging, cancer and after chemotherapy. TRB rearrangements spanning V, D and J were amplified using mixed TRB-A/B primers. TCRdb reprocessed the multiplex PCR reads via MiXCR and lists one record per CDR3 protein. The repertoire includes roughly 9,800 distinct CDR3 sequences, less than 45% of them detected once, and about 1.8% sits in the top ten. Peripheral blood genomic DNA, not sorted cells or RNA, was the template. The sequenced sample consisted of blood. These receptors were collected from a human donor in good health.

The CDR3 sequence: CASRGGTSSTDTQYF. The CDR3 region has the DNA TGTGCCAGCAGGGGCGGGACATCTAGCACAGATACGCAGTATTTT. The V gene is TRBV6-5, the J gene TRBJ2-3, with D possibly being TRBD1 or TRBD2 (6 bases each). Germline V gene sequence: CDR1 MNHEY, CDR2 SVGAGI. The V end was cut by 6 bases, the J end by 0 bases, with 13 bases between. The CDR3 sequence is 15 residues long.

The rearrangement links TRBV28 to TRBJ1-5, with TRBD1 matching over 10 bases. V was pared by 6 bases and J by 6 bases, with 5 bases of the junction left unmatched. This CDR3 contains 14 residues. The germline CDR1 and CDR2 sequences are MDHEN and SYDVKM. The CDR3 region is CASRPGQGSQPQHF. In DNA, the CDR3 is TGTGCCAGCAGGCCGGGACAGGGGTCTCAGCCCCAGCATTTT.

The chain recombines TRBV28 with TRBJ1-3; 9 nucleotides align to TRBD1. Germline V CDR1 and CDR2: MDHEN, SYDVKM. The CDR3 spans 15 residues. J gave up 3 bases and V 5 bases, and 5 bases lay outside the gene matches. CDR3 bases: TGTGCCAGCAGTAAACAGGGGGCTTATGGAAACACCATATATTTT. This translates into CASSKQGAYGNTIYF.

J is TRBJ2-7 and V is TRBV4-1; D possibly corresponds to TRBD1 (6 bases). CDR3 size: 13 residues. Germline loops: CDR1 MGHRA, CDR2 YSYEKL. CDR3: CASSQQGTYEQYV. CDR3 sequence (DNA): TGTGCCAGCAGCCAACAGGGAACCTACGAGCAGTACGTC.

This chain uses TRBV14 with TRBJ2-1; D gene uncertain. V gave up 7 bases and J gave up 8 bases, with 15 bases separating them. Germline CDR1 reads SGHDN; CDR2 reads FVKESK. The CDR3 consists of 13 residues. CDR3: CASNRVTLDEQFF. CDR3 bases: TGTGCCAGCAACCGGGTGACGTTGGATGAGCAGTTCTTC.

This clonotype showed up just a few times. The chain links TRBV6-5 to TRBJ2-3; 12 nucleotides agree with TRBD2. This CDR3 spans 15 amino acids. The ends lost 5 bases at V and 1 base at J; junction bases unmatched: 1. In germline, CDR1 is MNHEY, CDR2 SVGAGI. In DNA, the CDR3 is TGTGCCAGCAGTCGGACTAGCGGGGGCACAGATACGCAGTATTTT. Its translation is CASSRTSGGTDTQYF.

The chain joins TRBV24-1 to TRBJ1-2; D unresolved. This CDR3 has 14 amino acids. Deletions cut 3 bases from V and 8 bases from J, with 15 bases between. CDR1 is KGHDR, CDR2 SFDVKD, per germline. The CDR3: CATSDSSKLGGYTF. CDR3 nucleotides: TGTGCCACCAGTGATAGTTCGAAACTGGGGGGCTACACCTTC.

The gene calls are TRBV19 and TRBJ1-1, with D uncertain. The germline CDR1 and CDR2 sequences are LNHDA and SQIVND (reference sequence). The CDR3 runs 16 residues. V was trimmed by 3 bases and J by 6 bases, leaving 20 bases between them. The chain's CDR3 is CASSISDEGLDSEAFF. The CDR3 DNA sequence: TGTGCCAGTAGTATTTCCGACGAGGGCTTGGATTCTGAAGCTTTCTTT.

The chain links TRBV12-3 or TRBV12-4 to TRBJ1-4; D perhaps matches TRBD1 (6 bases). Trimming removed 3 bases at V and 7 bases at J, with 24 bases between. This CDR3 is built from 18 residues. The CDR3, as DNA: TGTGCCAGCAGTTTGGTGTTGGGTTGGGGGCCCGCTGGTGAAAAACTGTTTTTT. This encodes CASSLVLGWGPAGEKLFF.

This clonotype came up a few times. V and J are TRBV7-9 and TRBJ2-2; D gene uncertain. Trimming removed 4 bases at V and 0 bases at J, with 12 bases between. CDR3 length: 16 amino acids. In germline, CDR1 is SEHNR, CDR2 FQNEAQ (reference sequence). CDR3 DNA sequence: TGTGCCAGCAGCTCTGTTCGGGCATCGAACACCGGGGAGCTGTTTTTT. Protein sequence: CASSSVRASNTGELFF.